This T cell receptor (beta chain) was recovered during a study of PD-1 blockade in classical Hodgkin lymphoma. The time point denotes: cycle 4 day 1 (C4D1), after 5 to 7 weeks of nivolumab. Every one of the patients relapsed after autologous stem cell transplantation (brentuximab vedotin exposure was variable). Out of thawed PBMCs, magnetic negative selection purified CD4+ T cells. Progressive disease, partial response or complete response was each patient's best response. Germline V gene sequence: CDR1 SGHRS, CDR2 YFSETQ. V lost 4 bases, J lost 6 bases, and 13 bases lay in between. The CDR3 extends over 13 amino acids. Study results and caveats: Patients who responded completely had about the same baseline diversity as newly diagnosed patients. With CD4+ cells, TCR diversity rose significantly by C4D1, but not with CD8+ cells. Baseline TCR diversity was reportedly lower in newly diagnosed patients than healthy donors.

Assay used: immunoSEQ multiplex PCR; TCRdb lists only in-frame clones, some missing. The sample includes about 25,000 clones, 80% seen only once; the top ten take about 3.4%. Details on this clone: Its antigen is undetermined.

This specimen was CD4+ T cells from blood, taken before the fourth cycle of nivolumab. This receptor was taken from a human donor with classical Hodgkin lymphoma. The chain carries TRBV5-1 and TRBJ1-2, with TRBD1 as a possible D gene (6 bases). CDR3 coding DNA: TGCGCCAGCAGCGTACAGGGCGGAGATGGCTACACCTTC. It translates to CASSVQGGDGYTF.